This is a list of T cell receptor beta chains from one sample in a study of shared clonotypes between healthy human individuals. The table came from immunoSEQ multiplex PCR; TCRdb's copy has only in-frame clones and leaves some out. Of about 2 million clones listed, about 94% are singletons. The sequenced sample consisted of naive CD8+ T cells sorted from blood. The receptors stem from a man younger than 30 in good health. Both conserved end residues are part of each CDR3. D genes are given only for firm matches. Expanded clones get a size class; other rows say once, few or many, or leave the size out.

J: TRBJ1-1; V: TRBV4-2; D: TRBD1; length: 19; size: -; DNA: TGTGCCAGCAGCCAAGGGGCGTCTGGGGGCGCAGGGGGGAACACTGAAGCTTTCTTT; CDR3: CASSQGASGGAGGNTEAFF
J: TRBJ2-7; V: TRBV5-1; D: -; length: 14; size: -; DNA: TGCGCCAGCAGCTTGGGGGGACAAATTTACGAGCAGTACTTC; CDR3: CASSLGGQIYEQYF
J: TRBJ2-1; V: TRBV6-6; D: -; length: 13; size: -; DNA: TGTGCCAGCTTAGCGGCCCGCGGGGATGAGCAGTTCTTC; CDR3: CASLAARGDEQFF
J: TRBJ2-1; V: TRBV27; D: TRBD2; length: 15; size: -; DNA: TGTGCCAGCAGATCCTGGACTAGGGAGTACAATGAGCAGTTCTTC; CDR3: CASRSWTREYNEQFF
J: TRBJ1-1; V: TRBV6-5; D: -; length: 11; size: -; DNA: TGTGCCAGCAGCCAGGGACATGAAGCTTTCTTT; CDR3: CASSQGHEAFF
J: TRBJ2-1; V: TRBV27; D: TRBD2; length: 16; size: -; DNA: TGTGCCAGCAGCTCCCTAGCGGGAGAAGCCTACAATGAGCAGTTCTTC; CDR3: CASSSLAGEAYNEQFF
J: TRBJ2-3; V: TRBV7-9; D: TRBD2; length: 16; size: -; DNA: TGTGCCAGCAGCGAGAGACTAGCGGGGAGCACAGATACGCAGTATTTT; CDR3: CASSERLAGSTDTQYF
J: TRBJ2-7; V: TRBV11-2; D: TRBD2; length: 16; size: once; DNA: TGTGCCAGCAGCTTACACCCGGCGGGAGGGTCCTACGAGCAGTACTTC; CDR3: CASSLHPAGGSYEQYF
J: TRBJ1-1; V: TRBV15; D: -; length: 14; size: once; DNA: TGTGCCACCAGCAGTCGACAGGTGAACACTGAAGCTTTCTTT; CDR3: CATSSRQVNTEAFF
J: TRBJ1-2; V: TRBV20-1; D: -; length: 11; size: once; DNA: TGCAGTGCTAAACCCTCGGGGGGCTACACCTTC; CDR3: CSAKPSGGYTF
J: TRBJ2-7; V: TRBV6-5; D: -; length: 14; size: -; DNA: TGTGCCAGCAGTTACGACTTGGCTTACTACGAGCAGTACTTC; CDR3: CASSYDLAYYEQYF
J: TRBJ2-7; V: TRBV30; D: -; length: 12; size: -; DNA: TGTGCCTGGGAAGTAGACGCCTACGAGCAGTACTTC; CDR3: CAWEVDAYEQYF
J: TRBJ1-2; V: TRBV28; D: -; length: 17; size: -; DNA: TGTGCCAGCAGTTTACCCCTCTTTGGCGGGGGCGTCTATGGCTACACCTTC; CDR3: CASSLPLFGGGVYGYTF
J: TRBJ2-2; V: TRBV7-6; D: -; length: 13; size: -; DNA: TGTGCCAGCAGCTGGCAGGTCACCGGGGAGCTGTTTTTT; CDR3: CASSWQVTGELFF
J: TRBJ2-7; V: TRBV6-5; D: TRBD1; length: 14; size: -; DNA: TGTGCCACCAGCCCCGGACAGGGCCCCTACGAGCAGTACTTC; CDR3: CATSPGQGPYEQYF
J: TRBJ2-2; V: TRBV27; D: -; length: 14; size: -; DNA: TGTGCCAGCACGACGCTAGGAGGCACCGGGGAGCTGTTTTTT; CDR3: CASTTLGGTGELFF
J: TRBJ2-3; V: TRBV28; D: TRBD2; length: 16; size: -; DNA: TGTGCCAGCAGTTATCCCACGGGACTAGGGGGGGATACGCAGTATTTT; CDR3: CASSYPTGLGGDTQYF
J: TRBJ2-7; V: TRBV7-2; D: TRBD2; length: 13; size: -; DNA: TGTGCCAGCAGCTCCCGGGAGGGTTACGAGCAGTACTTC; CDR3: CASSSREGYEQYF
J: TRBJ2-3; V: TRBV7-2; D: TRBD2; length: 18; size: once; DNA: TGTGCCAGCAGCTTAGACAACCCTGGGGAGGGGACCACAGATACGCAGTATTTT; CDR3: CASSLDNPGEGTTDTQYF
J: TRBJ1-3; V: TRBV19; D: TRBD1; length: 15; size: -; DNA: TGTGCCAGTATGGGACCCGGGGACAGCATAAACACCATATATTTT; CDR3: CASMGPGDSINTIYF
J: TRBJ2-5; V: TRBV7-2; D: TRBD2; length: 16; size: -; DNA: TGTGCCAGCAGCTTAGGGTCGGGAGGGAGGCAAGAGACCCAGTACTTC; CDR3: CASSLGSGGRQETQYF
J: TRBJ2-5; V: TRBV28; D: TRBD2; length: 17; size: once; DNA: TGTGCCAGCAGAAGGACTAGCGGGGGGGCCTTGGAAGAGACCCAGTACTTC; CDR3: CASRRTSGGALEETQYF
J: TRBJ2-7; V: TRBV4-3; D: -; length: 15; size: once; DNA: TGCGCCAGCAGCGAAGGGGCACTACCTTCCTACGAGCAGTACTTC; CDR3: CASSEGALPSYEQYF
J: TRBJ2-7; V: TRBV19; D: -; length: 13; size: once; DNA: TGTGCCAGTAGTACTGCATTCGGCTACGAGCAGTACTTC; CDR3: CASSTAFGYEQYF
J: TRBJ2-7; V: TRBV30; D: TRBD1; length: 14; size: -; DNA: TGTGCCTGGAGCGCGGACAGGGGGCCTTACGAGCAGTACTTC; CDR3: CAWSADRGPYEQYF
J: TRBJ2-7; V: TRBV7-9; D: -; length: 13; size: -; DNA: TGTGCCAGCAGCTTACAGGGAAACTACGAGCAGTACTTC; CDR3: CASSLQGNYEQYF
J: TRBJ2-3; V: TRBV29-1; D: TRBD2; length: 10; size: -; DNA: TGCAGCGTTTACCTAGCGGGGGCTTATTTT; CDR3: CSVYLAGAYF
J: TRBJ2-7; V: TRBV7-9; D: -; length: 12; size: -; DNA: TGTGCCAGCAGCTCTACAGGTTACGAGCAGTACTTC; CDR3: CASSSTGYEQYF
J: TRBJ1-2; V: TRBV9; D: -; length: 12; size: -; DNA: TGTGCCAGCGCTGGGGTATCCTATGGCTACACCTTC; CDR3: CASAGVSYGYTF
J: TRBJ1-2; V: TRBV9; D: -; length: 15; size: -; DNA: TGTGCCAGCAGCGTAGGACTGACGGGGGGAGATGGCTACACCTTC; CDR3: CASSVGLTGGDGYTF
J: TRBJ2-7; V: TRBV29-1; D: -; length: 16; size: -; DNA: TGCAGCGTTGAATGGGCCAGGGTGGGCGAGACCTACGAGCAGTACTTC; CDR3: CSVEWARVGETYEQYF
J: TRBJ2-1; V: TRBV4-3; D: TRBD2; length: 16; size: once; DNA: TGCGCCAGCAGCCAAGACCGCGGGAGGGGTGACAATGAGCAGTTCTTC; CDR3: CASSQDRGRGDNEQFF
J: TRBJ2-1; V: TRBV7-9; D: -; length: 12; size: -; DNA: TGTGCCAGCAGCTTGATTCGAATTGAGCAGTTCTTC; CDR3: CASSLIRIEQFF
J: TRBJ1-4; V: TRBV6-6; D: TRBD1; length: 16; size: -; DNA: TGTGCCAGCAGTTACGCGGACAGGAACCCTAATGAAAAACTGTTTTTT; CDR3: CASSYADRNPNEKLFF
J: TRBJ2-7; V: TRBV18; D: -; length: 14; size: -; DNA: TGTGCCAGCTCACCACTGAATGAGGGGCCCGAGCAGTACTTC; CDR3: CASSPLNEGPEQYF
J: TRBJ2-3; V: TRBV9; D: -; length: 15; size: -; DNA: TGTGCCAGCAGCGTAGCCGGGACCGGCACAGATACGCAGTATTTT; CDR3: CASSVAGTGTDTQYF
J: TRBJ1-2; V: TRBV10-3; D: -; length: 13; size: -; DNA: TGTGCCACCGGGGAGGAGTCAAACTATGGCTACACCTTC; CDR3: CATGEESNYGYTF
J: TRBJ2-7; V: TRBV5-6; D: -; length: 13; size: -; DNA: TGTGCCAGCAGCTTGGTCGGGCCCTACGAGCAGTACTTC; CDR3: CASSLVGPYEQYF
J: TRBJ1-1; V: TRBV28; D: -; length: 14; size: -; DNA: TGTGCCAGCAGTTTAGGCAGCCCGAACACTGAAGCTTTCTTT; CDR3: CASSLGSPNTEAFF
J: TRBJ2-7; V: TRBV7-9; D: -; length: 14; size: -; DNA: TGTGCCAGCAGCTTAGCGGAGGAAGGTTACGAGCAGTACTTC; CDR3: CASSLAEEGYEQYF
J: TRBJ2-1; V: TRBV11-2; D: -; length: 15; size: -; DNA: TGTGCCAGCAGCTTAGAGTCCCCTCCCTACAATGAGCAGTTCTTC; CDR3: CASSLESPPYNEQFF
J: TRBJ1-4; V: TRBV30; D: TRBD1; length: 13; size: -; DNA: TGTGCCTGGAGTGGGACAGGGTGGGAAAAACTGTTTTTT; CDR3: CAWSGTGWEKLFF
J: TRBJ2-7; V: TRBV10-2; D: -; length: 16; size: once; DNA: TGCGCCAGCAGTATTGGACAGGAGGGGGTCTCCTACGAGCAGTACTTC; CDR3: CASSIGQEGVSYEQYF
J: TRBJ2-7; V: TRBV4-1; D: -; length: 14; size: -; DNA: TGCGCCAGCAGCCAAGAGCACAACGCCTACGAGCAGTACTTC; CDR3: CASSQEHNAYEQYF
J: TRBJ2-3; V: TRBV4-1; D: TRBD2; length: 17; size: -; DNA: TGCGCCAGCAGCCAAGATCGACTAGCGGAGAGCACAGATACGCAGTATTTT; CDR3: CASSQDRLAESTDTQYF
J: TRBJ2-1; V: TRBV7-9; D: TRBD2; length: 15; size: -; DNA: TGTGCCAGCAGCTTAGCGGGAGGGCCCTACAATGAGCAGTTCTTC; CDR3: CASSLAGGPYNEQFF
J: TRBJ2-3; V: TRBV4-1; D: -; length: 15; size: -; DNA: TGCGCCAGCAGCCAAGTTCCACAGAGCACAGATACGCAGTATTTT; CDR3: CASSQVPQSTDTQYF
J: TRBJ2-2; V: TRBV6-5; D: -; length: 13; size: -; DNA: TGTGCCAGCAGTTACCGCGACACAGGGGAGCTGTTTTTT; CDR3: CASSYRDTGELFF